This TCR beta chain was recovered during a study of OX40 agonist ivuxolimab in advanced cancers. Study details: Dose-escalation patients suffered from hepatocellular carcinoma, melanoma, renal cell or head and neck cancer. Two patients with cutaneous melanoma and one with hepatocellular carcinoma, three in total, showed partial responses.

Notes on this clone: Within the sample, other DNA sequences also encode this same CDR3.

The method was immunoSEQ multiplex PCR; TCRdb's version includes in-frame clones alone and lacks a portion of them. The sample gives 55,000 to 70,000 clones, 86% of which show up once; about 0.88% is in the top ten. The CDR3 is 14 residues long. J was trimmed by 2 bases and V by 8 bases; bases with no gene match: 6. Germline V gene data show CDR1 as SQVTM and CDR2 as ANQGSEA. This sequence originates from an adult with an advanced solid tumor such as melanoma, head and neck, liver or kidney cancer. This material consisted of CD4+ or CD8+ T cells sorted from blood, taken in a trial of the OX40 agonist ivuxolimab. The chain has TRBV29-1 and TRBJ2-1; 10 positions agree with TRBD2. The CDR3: CSYGLAGAYNEQFF. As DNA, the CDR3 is TGCAGCTACGGGCTAGCGGGAGCCTACAATGAGCAGTTCTTC.